One and the same sample provided the 6 T cell receptor beta chains below, sequenced in a study of T cells in Graves' hyperthyroidism and ophthalmopathy. It was RNA transcripts that yielded the amplified TCR beta CDR3 regions. When the TCR CDR3 underwent first-round RT-PCR, the HTBI primer set was used. TCRdb passed the multiplex PCR reads through MiXCR, listing each CDR3 protein once. The table records over 700,000 distinct CDR3 sequences, 30% to 40% of them present only once. Sequencing input: blood. Receptor source: a woman aged 40 to 50 with Graves' hyperthyroidism.

This clonotype came up many times. This sequence joins TRBV20-1 and TRBJ2-2, with a possible D match to TRBD2 (5 bases). There are 13 residues in the CDR3. CDR1 and CDR2 (germline): DFQATT, SNEGSKA (reference sequence). Trimming stripped 3 bases from V and 3 bases from J, with 8 bases between. The CDR3 DNA reads TGCAGTGCTAGCTGGACTGACACCGGGGAGCTGTTTTTT. Protein: CSASWTDTGELFF.

Regarding this clonotype: At one boundary the junction diverges from the germline segment, which might be a read error. The CDR3 spells CASSNGEPFF. In DNA, the CDR3 is TGCGCCAGCAGCAACGGGGAGCCGTTTTTT. The chain employs TRBV5-1 and TRBJ2-2, with D possibly matching TRBD2 (5 bases). The CDR3 spans 10 residues. Germline CDR1 and CDR2: SGHRS and YFSETQ.

The chain is built from TRBV6-1 and TRBJ2-7; TRBD1 aligns across 7 bases. Trimming cost V 3 bases and J 4 bases; bases outside gene matches: 3. This CDR3 has 13 amino acids. From germline, CDR1 is MNHNS and CDR2 SASEGT. Written as DNA, the CDR3 is TGTGCCAGCAGTGAGGGACAGCTTTACGAGCAGTACTTC. Protein sequence: CASSEGQLYEQYF.

This clonotype was seen at least ten times. The chain has TRBV9 and TRBJ2-7, with D hard to call. Germline V gene lookup returns CDR1 SGDLS and CDR2 YYNGEE. V was pared by 0 bases and J by 5 bases, with 9 bases between. The length of the CDR3 is 13 residues. In nucleotides, the CDR3 is TGTGCCAGCAGCGTAGGAGGTGGTGACGAGCAGTACTTC. Its protein is CASSVGGGDEQYF.

This sequence joins TRBV2 and TRBJ2-7; 8 bases are shared with TRBD1. The ends lost 4 bases at V and 5 bases at J; junction bases unmatched: 10. The CDR3 sequence is 15 residues long. The germline CDR1 and CDR2 sequences are SNHLY and FYNNEI. The CDR3 DNA reads as TGTGCCAGCAGTGGACCCGGACAGGGATTCCACGAGCAGTACTTC. It is translated as CASSGPGQGFHEQYF.

This clonotype has at least ten counts. The gene calls are TRBV7-2 and TRBJ1-1, with D unclear. Between the trimmed V and J ends, which lost 1 base and 10 bases, there was a span of 16 bases. The CDR3 has 14 residues. Germline loops: CDR1 SGHTA, CDR2 FQGNSA. The CDR3 loop is CASSLGWGQESAFF. The DNA for the CDR3 is TGTGCCAGCAGCTTAGGTTGGGGTCAGGAATCAGCTTTCTTT.